This entry lists 22 T cell receptor beta chains sequenced from one sample in a study of OX40 agonist ivuxolimab in advanced cancers. Clones were read by immunoSEQ multiplex PCR, and TCRdb kept only the in-frame ones, dropping some. Among tens of thousands of clones listed, roughly 86% were seen once. The sequencing used CD4+ or CD8+ T cells sorted from blood, collected in a trial of the OX40 agonist ivuxolimab. The origin of the receptors is an adult with an advanced solid tumor such as melanoma, head and neck, liver or kidney cancer.

The CDR3 loop is CASSFGDLATEAFF. As DNA, the CDR3 is TGCGCCAGCAGCTTTGGGGACCTCGCCACTGAAGCTTTCTTT. The V and J genes are TRBV4-1 and TRBJ1-1; D is perhaps TRBD1 (5 bases). CDR3 size: 14 residues. Germline V lookup: CDR1 MGHRA, CDR2 YSYEKL. Trimming removed 5 bases at V and 4 bases at J, with 14 bases between.

V gene TRBV14 combines with J gene TRBJ1-1; D unresolved. V lost 1 base, J lost 4 bases, and 4 bases lay in between. The CDR3 runs to 12 residues. Germline assignment: CDR1 SGHDN and CDR2 FVKESK. CDR3 amino acids: CASSQVPTEAFF. CDR3 DNA sequence: TGTGCCAGCAGCCAAGTCCCCACTGAAGCTTTCTTT.

J is TRBJ1-4 and V is TRBV28; unclear D gene. With 2 bases removed from V and 2 bases from J, the gap between germline ends came to 6 bases. Germline V gene lookup returns CDR1 MDHEN and CDR2 SYDVKM. The CDR3 runs 14 residues. The CDR3 coding sequence is TGTGCCAGCAGTTTAAGTGGGACTAATGAAAAACTGTTTTTT. It codes for CASSLSGTNEKLFF.

The V gene is TRBV14, the J gene TRBJ2-5; D assignment may be TRBD1 or TRBD2 (5 bases each). The CDR3 covers 13 residues. Trimming cost V 2 bases and J 7 bases, with 11 bases left between them. CDR1 and CDR2 (germline): SGHDN, FVKESK. The CDR3 loop is CASSQYGGPTQYF. As DNA, the CDR3 is TGTGCCAGCAGCCAATATGGGGGACCGACCCAGTACTTC.

This clone was observed a handful of times. The chain employs TRBV5-1 and TRBJ1-6; D ambiguous. The length of the CDR3 is 14 residues. V was clipped by 3 bases and J by 10 bases, with 14 bases between them. Germline-derived CDR1 and CDR2 are SGHRS and YFSETQ. The CDR3 loop reads CASSWVASGSPLHF. The CDR3 DNA sequence: TGCGCCAGCAGCTGGGTCGCCTCCGGGTCACCCCTCCACTTT.

Written as DNA, the CDR3 is TGTGCCAGCAGTGACCCAGAGACCCAGTACTTC. It specifies CASSDPETQYF. The V and J genes are TRBV6-4 and TRBJ2-5; D gene uncertain. CDR1 and CDR2 (germline): MRHNA, SNTAGT. V lost 2 bases and J 4 bases, leaving 2 bases between the germline ends. This CDR3 has 11 amino acids.

The chain joins TRBV9 to TRBJ2-3, with D perhaps matching TRBD1 or TRBD2 (5 bases each). V lost 0 bases, J lost 0 bases, and 11 bases lay in between. This CDR3 has 16 residues. CDR1 SGDLS and CDR2 YYNGEE come from the germline V gene. CDR3 protein: CASSVDGAYSTDTQYF. Written as DNA, the CDR3 is TGTGCCAGCAGCGTAGACGGGGCCTATAGCACAGATACGCAGTATTTT.

The chain links TRBV28 to TRBJ1-4; perhaps TRBD1 as D (6 bases). Trimming took off 4 bases at V and 9 bases at J, with 24 bases between the two ends. Germline V gene sequence: CDR1 MDHEN, CDR2 SYDVKM. The CDR3 loop spans 17 amino acids. The CDR3 DNA reads TGTGCCAGCAGTTGGGGGAGGGGGGACGGTATACTCCAAAAACTGTTTTTT. This translates into CASSWGRGDGILQKLFF.

This chain links TRBV4-3 with TRBJ1-2; no definite D call. Germline V gene data show CDR1 as LGHNA and CDR2 as YSLEER. The CDR3 is 15 residues long. Trimming removed 0 bases from V and 2 bases from J, with 10 bases in between. This CDR3 is CASSQDRQWNYGYTF. CDR3 bases: TGCGCCAGCAGCCAAGATCGCCAGTGGAACTATGGCTACACCTTC.

The V gene is TRBV30, the J gene TRBJ2-5; 7 positions agree with TRBD2. The germline V gene encodes CDR1 GTSNPN and CDR2 SVGIG (reference sequence). The CDR3 has 15 residues. Trimming cost V 2 bases and J 4 bases; bases outside gene matches: 10. CDR3: CAWSSGSGVRETQYF. Here the CDR3 DNA reads TGTGCCTGGAGTTCGGGCAGCGGGGTTCGAGAGACCCAGTACTTC.

This sequence joins TRBV7-3 and TRBJ2-7, with 8 bases that match TRBD1. Per the germline V gene, CDR1 is SGHTA and CDR2 is FQGTGA. This CDR3 is built from 13 residues. After removal of 5 bases from V and 5 bases from J, the junction contained 5 bases not matched to a gene. The CDR3 nucleotides are TGTGCCAGCAGCCGGGGACAGGCCGACGAGCAGTACTTC. Translated: CASSRGQADEQYF.

CDR3 in DNA: TGTGCCAGTAGTATAGGAGACAGACACCCTGGGACCACTGAAGCTTTCTTT. Translated: CASSIGDRHPGTTEAFF. This sequence joins TRBV19 and TRBJ1-1; D is possibly TRBD1 (5 bases). The V gene's germline CDR1 is LNHDA and CDR2 SQIVND (reference sequence). The V end was cut by 1 base, the J end by 4 bases, with 19 bases between. There are 17 residues in the CDR3.

The V and J genes are TRBV21-1 and TRBJ2-7. TRBV21-1 constitutes a pseudogene. The CDR3 has 13 residues. CDR3 amino acids: CASSPGSPYEQYF. The CDR3 region has the DNA TGTGCCAGCAGCCCGGGCAGTCCCTACGAGCAGTACTTC.

The chain carries TRBV11-2 and TRBJ2-7, with 7 bases matching TRBD1. From germline, CDR1 is SGHAT and CDR2 FQNNGV. V shed 1 base and J 3 bases; nucleotides not matched to a gene: 9. The CDR3 sequence is 16 residues long. This CDR3 reads CASSLAPGQVIYEQYF. The CDR3 nucleotides are TGTGCCAGCAGCTTAGCGCCAGGACAGGTGATCTACGAGCAGTACTTC.

Written as DNA, the CDR3 is TGTGCCAGCAGCTGGGGCCGCGGGGCTGATACGCAGTATTTT. Translation: CASSWGRGADTQYF. The chain uses TRBV5-8 and TRBJ2-3, with a possible D match to TRBD2 (6 bases). Germline V gene data show CDR1 as SGHTS and CDR2 as YDEGEE. Between the trimmed V and J ends, which lost 3 bases and 6 bases, there was a span of 14 bases. The CDR3 has 14 amino acids.

The V and J genes are TRBV19 and TRBJ2-3, with 9 nucleotides matching TRBD2. With V trimmed by 7 bases and J by 4 bases, 9 bases remained unmatched. CDR3 length: 15 amino acids. Per the germline V gene, CDR1 is LNHDA and CDR2 is SQIVND (reference sequence). CDR3 amino acids: CASTKGGGASDTQYF. The CDR3, as DNA: TGTGCCAGTACTAAAGGCGGGGGGGCCTCAGATACGCAGTATTTT.

This chain's CDR3 is CAWRPSTDTQYF. As DNA, the CDR3 is TGTGCCTGGAGACCTAGCACAGATACGCAGTATTTT. The chain carries TRBV30 and TRBJ2-3; the D is unclear. The CDR3 runs to 12 residues. V was trimmed by 3 bases and J by 0 bases, leaving 4 bases between them. In germline, CDR1 is GTSNPN, CDR2 SVGIG (reference sequence).

The chain joins TRBV7-9 to TRBJ1-5; TRBD1 might be the D (5 bases). Germline-derived CDR1 and CDR2 are SEHNR and FQNEAQ (reference sequence). The CDR3 has 14 residues. V shed 4 bases and J shed 1 base, with 8 bases lying between them. Here the CDR3 reads CASSYDSSNQPQHF. The CDR3 coding sequence is TGTGCCAGCAGCTACGACAGCAGCAATCAGCCCCAGCATTTT. Full variable domain (outside the CDR3, taken from reference TRBV7-9 and TRBJ1-5): DTGVSQNPRHKITKRGQNVTFRCDPISEHNRLYWYRQTLGQGPEFLTYFQNEAQLEKSRLLSDRFSAERPKGSFSTLEIQRTEQGDSAMYLCASSYDSSNQPQHFGDGTRLSIL.

V and J are TRBV6-5 and TRBJ2-3; TRBD1 or TRBD2 may be the D gene (6 bases each). The CDR3 extends over 14 amino acids. V was trimmed by 7 bases and J by 3 bases, leaving 14 bases between them. Germline V gene data show CDR1 as MNHEY and CDR2 as SVGAGI. CDR3 bases: TGTGCCAGCAAGTACGGGGGCCCAACAGATACGCAGTATTTT. Translation gives CASKYGGPTDTQYF.

The rearrangement links TRBV2 to TRBJ2-3; 7 nucleotides line up with TRBD2. This CDR3 has 14 residues. Trimming took 11 bases from V and 2 from J; bases not matched to a gene: 10. The V gene's germline CDR1 is SNHLY and CDR2 FYNNEI. The CDR3 loop is CASEASGPTDTQYF. The CDR3 bases are TGTGCCTCCGAGGCTAGCGGCCCCACAGATACGCAGTATTTT.

The chain couples TRBV2 to TRBJ2-3; no clear D. The CDR3 totals 12 residues. Germline CDR1 reads SNHLY; CDR2 reads FYNNEI. V lost 6 bases and J lost 8, with 12 bases in between. The CDR3 DNA reads TGTGCCAGCAGACTAATGGCACGTACGCAGTATTTT. It specifies CASRLMARTQYF. Variable domain in full (rest from reference TRBV2 and TRBJ2-3): EPEVTQTPSHQVTQMGQEVILRCVPISNHLYFYWYRQILGQKVEFLVSFYNNEISEKSEIFDDQFSVERPDGSNFTLKIRSTKLEDSAMYFCASRLMARTQYFGPGTRLTVL.

The J gene is TRBJ2-7, the V gene TRBV6-5, with TRBD2 identical over 8 bases. Germline CDR1 is MNHEY and CDR2 is SVGAGI. The CDR3 is 14 amino acids. V shed 5 bases and J 3 bases; nucleotides not matched to a gene: 6. CDR3 residues: CASSPAGDIYEQYF. The CDR3 DNA is TGTGCCAGCAGTCCAGCGGGGGACATCTACGAGCAGTACTTC.